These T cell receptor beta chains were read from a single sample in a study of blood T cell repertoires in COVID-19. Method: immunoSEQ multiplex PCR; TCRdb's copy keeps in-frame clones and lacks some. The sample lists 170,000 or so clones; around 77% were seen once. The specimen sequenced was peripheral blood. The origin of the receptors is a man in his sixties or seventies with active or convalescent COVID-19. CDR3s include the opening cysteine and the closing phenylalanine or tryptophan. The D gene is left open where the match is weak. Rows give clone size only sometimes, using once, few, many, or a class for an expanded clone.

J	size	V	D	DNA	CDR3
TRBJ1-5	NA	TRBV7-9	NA	TGTGCCAGCAGCTCCATTCAAGACAGTTATGAGCATCAGCCCCAGCATTTT	CASSSIQDSYEHQPQHF
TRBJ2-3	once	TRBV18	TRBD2	TGTGCCAGCTCTCCCCCGGGACTAGCGTTTAGCACAGATACGCAGTATTTT	CASSPPGLAFSTDTQYF
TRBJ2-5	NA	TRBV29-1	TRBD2	TGCAGCGTTGAAAGGACTAGGGCGATGGAGACCCAGTACTTC	CSVERTRAMETQYF
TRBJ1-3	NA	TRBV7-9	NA	TGTGCCAGCAGCTTAACAGCACTCTCTGGAAACACCATATATTTT	CASSLTALSGNTIYF
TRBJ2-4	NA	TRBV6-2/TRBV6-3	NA	TGTGCCAGCAGTTACGATACATACATTCAGTACTTC	CASSYDTYIQYF
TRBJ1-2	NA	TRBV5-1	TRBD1	TGCGCCAGCAGTCCGGGACAGGGACGTGACTGGGGCTACACCTTC	CASSPGQGRDWGYTF
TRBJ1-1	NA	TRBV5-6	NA	TGTGCCAGCAGCTTGAGGATAGCCTTGGGCACTGAAGCTTTCTTT	CASSLRIALGTEAFF
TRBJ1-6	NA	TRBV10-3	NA	TGTGCCATCAGTGAGTCCGGGGCAGGGGCTGGTTCACCCCTCCACTTT	CAISESGAGAGSPLHF
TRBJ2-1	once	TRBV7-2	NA	TGTGCCAGCAGCCAAGCCAGGGGACCCTACAATGAGCAGTTCTTC	CASSQARGPYNEQFF
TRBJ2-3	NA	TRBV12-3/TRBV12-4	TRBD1	TGTGCCAGCAACAGGGGGAGTACAGATACGCAGTATTTT	CASNRGSTDTQYF
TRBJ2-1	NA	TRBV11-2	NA	TGTGCCAGCAGCTTAGGGGTGGGTAGCGGCAATGAGCAGTTCTTC	CASSLGVGSGNEQFF
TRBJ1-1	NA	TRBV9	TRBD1	TGTGCCAGCAGCGTCGACAGGGAGAACACTGAAGCTTTCTTT	CASSVDRENTEAFF
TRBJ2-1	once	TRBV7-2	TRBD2	TGTGCCAGCAGCCCCAGACCACGAGCGGGAGCCCTTAATGAGCAGTTCTTC	CASSPRPRAGALNEQFF
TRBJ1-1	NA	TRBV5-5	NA	TGTGCCAGTTGGTTTAAGGAGGACACTGAAGCTTTCTTT	CASWFKEDTEAFF
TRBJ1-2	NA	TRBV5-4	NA	TGTGCCAGCAGCTTAACAGGTGACTATGGCTACACCTTC	CASSLTGDYGYTF
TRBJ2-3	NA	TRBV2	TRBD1	TGTGCCAGCAAAGACAGGGCAGATACGCAGTATTTT	CASKDRADTQYF
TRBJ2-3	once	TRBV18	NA	TGTGCCAGCTCACCACCTATAGTTCTTCGGGGTACGCAGTATTTT	CASSPPIVLRGTQYF
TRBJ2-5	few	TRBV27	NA	TGTGCCAGCAGCCAGAGGAGGGGAGAGACCCAGTACTTC	CASSQRRGETQYF
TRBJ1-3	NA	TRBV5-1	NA	TGCGCCAGCAGCACCGGGACACCTGGAAACACCATATATTTT	CASSTGTPGNTIYF
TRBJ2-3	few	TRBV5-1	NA	TGCGCCAGCGGCGAGGCAAGGAGCACAGATACGCAGTATTTT	CASGEARSTDTQYF
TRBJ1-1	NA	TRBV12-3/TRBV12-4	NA	TGTGCCAGCAGGCGGGGGGAATACGGGAGGGTATTTTTT	CASRRGEYGRVFF
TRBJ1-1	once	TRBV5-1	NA	TGCGCCAGCAGCTTGGCCCTAGGGGGTGGGAACACTGAAGCTTTCTTT	CASSLALGGGNTEAFF
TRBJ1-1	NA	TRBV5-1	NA	TGCGCCAGCAGCGGACAGACGAACACTGAAGCTTTCTTT	CASSGQTNTEAFF
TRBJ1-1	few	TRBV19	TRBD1	TGTGCCAGTAGTCACGGACAGGGACAGACTGAAGCTTTCTTT	CASSHGQGQTEAFF
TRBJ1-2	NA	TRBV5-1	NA	TGCGCCAGCAGCTCACCCGAGGGATGGGGTGGCTACACCTTC	CASSSPEGWGGYTF
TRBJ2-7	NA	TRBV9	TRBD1	TGTGCCAGCAGCGAGGGGACAGGGGGCTTCTACGAGCAGTACTTC	CASSEGTGGFYEQYF
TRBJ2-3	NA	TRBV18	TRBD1	TGTGCCAGCTCACCACCGAGGGGACAGGGTAGTACAGATACGCAGTATTTT	CASSPPRGQGSTDTQYF
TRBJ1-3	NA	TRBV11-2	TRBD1	TGTGCCAGCAGCTACGGGACAGGGTTGGGAAACACCATATATTTT	CASSYGTGLGNTIYF
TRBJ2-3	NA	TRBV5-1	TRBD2	TGCGCCAGCAGCCGACCGGGACTAGCGGACACAGATACGCAGTATTTT	CASSRPGLADTDTQYF
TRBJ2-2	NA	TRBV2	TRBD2	TGTGCCAGCAGTGAGGGGGACAAGGGACTAGCGGGACACGATACCGGGGAGCTGTTTTTT	CASSEGDKGLAGHDTGELFF
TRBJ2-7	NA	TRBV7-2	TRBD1	TGTGCCAGCAGCTCCGGGACAGGCTACTACGAGCAGTACTTC	CASSSGTGYYEQYF
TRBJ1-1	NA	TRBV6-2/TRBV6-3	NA	TGTGCCAGCAGTTCCCCGGGTCTGAACACTGAAGCTTTCTTT	CASSSPGLNTEAFF
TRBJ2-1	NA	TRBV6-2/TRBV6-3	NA	TGTGCCAGCAGTTATGCCCGGCAGGGCTGGGATGAGCAGTTCTTC	CASSYARQGWDEQFF
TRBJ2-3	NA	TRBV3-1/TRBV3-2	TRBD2	TGTGCCAGCAGCCACCCGGGGGGGGATACGCAGTATTTT	CASSHPGGDTQYF
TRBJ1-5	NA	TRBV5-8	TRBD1	TGTGCCAGCCCGGGGGGACAGGGAGATCAGCCCCAGCATTTT	CASPGGQGDQPQHF
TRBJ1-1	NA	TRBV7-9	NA	TGTGCCAGCAGCCTCCCCTTAATTATGAACACTGAAGCTTTCTTT	CASSLPLIMNTEAFF
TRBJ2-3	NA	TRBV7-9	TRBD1	TGTGCCAGCAGCTTACGGGACAGCCCCACAGATACGCAGTATTTT	CASSLRDSPTDTQYF
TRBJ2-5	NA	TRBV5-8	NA	TGTGCCAGCAGCTTGTTATTAGGGGGGGTACAAGAGACCCAGTACTTC	CASSLLLGGVQETQYF
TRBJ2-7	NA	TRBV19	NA	TGTGCCAGTAGTAGCCAGGGGTTATTGTACGAGCAGTACTTC	CASSSQGLLYEQYF
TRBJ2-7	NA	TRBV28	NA	TGTGCCAGCAGCTCAAGGGGGTCTTCCTACGAGCAGTACTTC	CASSSRGSSYEQYF